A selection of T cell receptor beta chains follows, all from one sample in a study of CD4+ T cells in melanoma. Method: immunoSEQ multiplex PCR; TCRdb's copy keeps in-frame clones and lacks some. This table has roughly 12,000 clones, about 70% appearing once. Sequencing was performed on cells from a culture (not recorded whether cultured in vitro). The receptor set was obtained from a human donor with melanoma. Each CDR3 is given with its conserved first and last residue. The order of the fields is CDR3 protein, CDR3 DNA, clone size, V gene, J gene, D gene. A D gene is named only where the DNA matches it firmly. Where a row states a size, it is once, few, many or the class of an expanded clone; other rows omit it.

CDR3aa: CASSPRQAGNGNTIYF
CDR3nt: TGTGCCAGCTCACCACGGCAGGCGGGCAATGGAAACACCATATATTTT
abundance: .
v_gene: TRBV18
j_gene: TRBJ1-3
d_gene: .

CDR3aa: CASSYSSTGTNSPLHF
CDR3nt: TGTGCCAGCAGTTACAGTTCGACAGGGACCAATTCACCCCTCCACTTT
abundance: .
v_gene: TRBV6-5
j_gene: TRBJ1-6
d_gene: TRBD1

CDR3aa: CASSLGVERGGYGMAFF
CDR3nt: TGTGCCAGCAGCTTAGGGGTAGAGAGGGGAGGCTACGGGATGGCTTTCTTT
abundance: .
v_gene: TRBV7-8
j_gene: TRBJ1-1
d_gene: .

CDR3aa: CASAGQLIGGYTF
CDR3nt: TGTGCCAGCGCAGGGCAGTTAATAGGGGGCTACACCTTC
abundance: .
v_gene: TRBV6-1
j_gene: TRBJ1-2
d_gene: .

CDR3aa: CASSPDRGVYNEQFF
CDR3nt: TGTGCCAGCTCACCGGATCGGGGGGTTTACAATGAGCAGTTCTTC
abundance: .
v_gene: TRBV18
j_gene: TRBJ2-1
d_gene: TRBD2

CDR3aa: CASSDPYRRLAGSTDTQYF
CDR3nt: TGTGCCAGCAGTGACCCATATAGAAGACTAGCGGGGAGCACAGATACGCAGTATTTT
abundance: .
v_gene: TRBV2
j_gene: TRBJ2-3
d_gene: TRBD2

CDR3aa: CASKNRTRRTIYF
CDR3nt: TGCGCCAGCAAAAACCGGACCCGGAGAACCATATATTTT
abundance: .
v_gene: TRBV10-1
j_gene: TRBJ1-3
d_gene: .

CDR3aa: CASSFMGETQYF
CDR3nt: TGCGCCAGCAGCTTCATGGGAGAGACCCAGTACTTC
abundance: .
v_gene: TRBV5-1
j_gene: TRBJ2-5
d_gene: .

CDR3aa: CASKWGAVNTGELFF
CDR3nt: TGCGCCAGCAAGTGGGGCGCGGTGAACACCGGGGAGCTGTTTTTT
abundance: .
v_gene: TRBV5-1
j_gene: TRBJ2-2
d_gene: .

CDR3aa: CAWSGRSRSSYGYTF
CDR3nt: TGTGCCTGGAGTGGGAGGAGTCGGTCAAGCTATGGCTACACCTTC
abundance: medium-sized
v_gene: TRBV30
j_gene: TRBJ1-2
d_gene: .

CDR3aa: CASSQRGTTWGTIYF
CDR3nt: TGTGCCAGCAGCCAAAGAGGGACCACATGGGGTACCATATATTTT
abundance: .
v_gene: TRBV7-2
j_gene: TRBJ1-3
d_gene: .

CDR3aa: CASTSLGDYSNEQYF
CDR3nt: TGTGCCAGCACCTCATTGGGGGATTATAGCAACGAGCAGTACTTC
abundance: .
v_gene: TRBV25-1
j_gene: TRBJ2-7
d_gene: .

CDR3aa: CASSPGGGGNQPQHF
CDR3nt: TGCGCCAGCAGCCCAGGCGGGGGGGGGAATCAGCCCCAGCATTTT
abundance: .
v_gene: TRBV4-1
j_gene: TRBJ1-5
d_gene: .

CDR3aa: CASSLTGLNTEAFF
CDR3nt: TGTGCCAGCAGCTTAACAGGCCTGAACACTGAAGCTTTCTTT
abundance: .
v_gene: TRBV7-3
j_gene: TRBJ1-1
d_gene: .

CDR3aa: CASGGLAGSYEQYF
CDR3nt: TGTGCCAGCGGGGGGCTAGCGGGGAGCTACGAGCAGTACTTC
abundance: .
v_gene: TRBV6-5
j_gene: TRBJ2-7
d_gene: TRBD2

CDR3aa: CASEGNQPQHF
CDR3nt: TGTGCCAGCGAGGGGAATCAGCCCCAGCATTTT
abundance: .
v_gene: TRBV6-5
j_gene: TRBJ1-5
d_gene: .

CDR3aa: CASSQGLTTGELFF
CDR3nt: TGTGCCAGCAGCCAAGGACTAACCACCGGGGAGCTGTTTTTT
abundance: .
v_gene: TRBV9
j_gene: TRBJ2-2
d_gene: .

CDR3aa: CASSIRETQYF
CDR3nt: TGTGCCAGCAGCATCCGTGAGACCCAGTACTTC
abundance: .
v_gene: TRBV5-6
j_gene: TRBJ2-5
d_gene: .

CDR3aa: CASTPLGSDEQFF
CDR3nt: TGTGCCAGCACCCCGCTGGGTAGCGATGAGCAGTTCTTC
abundance: .
v_gene: TRBV11-1
j_gene: TRBJ2-1
d_gene: .

CDR3aa: CASTQGQGATGELFF
CDR3nt: TGTGCCAGCACCCAAGGCCAGGGTGCCACCGGGGAGCTGTTTTTT
abundance: .
v_gene: TRBV2
j_gene: TRBJ2-2
d_gene: .

CDR3aa: CASSRAWGRERGSVGYTF
CDR3nt: TGCGCCAGCAGCCGTGCTTGGGGCCGGGAGAGGGGGTCGGTTGGCTACACCTTC
abundance: .
v_gene: TRBV5-1
j_gene: TRBJ1-2
d_gene: .

CDR3aa: CARGRGERISPLHF
CDR3nt: TGTGCCCGCGGCCGCGGCGAGCGCATTTCACCCCTCCACTTT
abundance: .
v_gene: TRBV9
j_gene: TRBJ1-6
d_gene: .

CDR3aa: CAISELTGRSPLHF
CDR3nt: TGTGCCATCAGTGAGTTGACAGGGCGGTCACCCCTCCACTTT
abundance: few
v_gene: TRBV10-3
j_gene: TRBJ1-6
d_gene: TRBD1

CDR3aa: CASSRDRGSDQPQHF
CDR3nt: TGTGCCAGCAGCCGGGACAGGGGGTCGGATCAGCCCCAGCATTTT
abundance: .
v_gene: TRBV4-2
j_gene: TRBJ1-5
d_gene: TRBD1

CDR3aa: CASSYVGAQYF
CDR3nt: TGTGCCAGCAGTTACGTGGGGGCCCAGTACTTC
abundance: .
v_gene: TRBV6-6
j_gene: TRBJ2-5
d_gene: .

CDR3aa: CAWSRPTSGGGNEQFF
CDR3nt: TGTGCCTGGAGTCGCCCTACTAGCGGGGGTGGCAATGAGCAGTTCTTC
abundance: .
v_gene: TRBV30
j_gene: TRBJ2-1
d_gene: TRBD2

CDR3aa: CASRGRVNTDTQYF
CDR3nt: TGTGCCAGCAGGGGAAGGGTCAATACAGATACGCAGTATTTT
abundance: .
v_gene: TRBV6-1
j_gene: TRBJ2-3
d_gene: .

CDR3aa: CASSPRSGGLSYEQYF
CDR3nt: TGTGCCAGCAGCCCCCGTAGCGGGGGGCTCTCCTACGAGCAGTACTTC
abundance: .
v_gene: TRBV4-2
j_gene: TRBJ2-7
d_gene: TRBD2

CDR3aa: CASSLTAGNTEAFF
CDR3nt: TGCGCCAGCAGCTTGACCGCGGGAAACACTGAAGCTTTCTTT
abundance: few
v_gene: TRBV5-1
j_gene: TRBJ1-1
d_gene: .

CDR3aa: CSVEVGNTDEQYF
CDR3nt: TGCAGCGTTGAGGTAGGGAATACCGACGAGCAGTACTTC
abundance: .
v_gene: TRBV29-1
j_gene: TRBJ2-7
d_gene: .

CDR3aa: CASSLRVGGSVNQPQHF
CDR3nt: TGTGCCAGCAGCTTGAGAGTAGGGGGATCGGTCAATCAGCCCCAGCATTTT
abundance: .
v_gene: TRBV5-5
j_gene: TRBJ1-5
d_gene: .

CDR3aa: CASSFLANYGYTF
CDR3nt: TGTGCCAGCAGCTTTTTGGCTAACTATGGCTACACCTTC
abundance: few
v_gene: TRBV7-6
j_gene: TRBJ1-2
d_gene: .

CDR3aa: CASSPRQDLPLHF
CDR3nt: TGTGCCAGTAGTCCCCGACAGGATCTCCCCCTCCACTTT
abundance: .
v_gene: TRBV19
j_gene: TRBJ1-6
d_gene: .

CDR3aa: CASSPGSSGNTIYF
CDR3nt: TGTGCCAGCAGCCCAGGGAGCTCTGGAAACACCATATATTTT
abundance: .
v_gene: TRBV6-5
j_gene: TRBJ1-3
d_gene: .

CDR3aa: CASRDGAAPNYGYTF
CDR3nt: TGTGCCAGCAGGGATGGGGCAGCTCCTAACTATGGCTACACCTTC
abundance: .
v_gene: TRBV6-5
j_gene: TRBJ1-2
d_gene: .

CDR3aa: CAIRDSSGANVLTF
CDR3nt: TGTGCCATCAGGGACAGCTCTGGGGCCAACGTCCTGACTTTC
abundance: .
v_gene: TRBV10-3
j_gene: TRBJ2-6
d_gene: .

CDR3aa: CASSLAGRRSNQPQHF
CDR3nt: TGTGCCAGCAGCTTAGCAGGCAGACGTAGCAATCAGCCCCAGCATTTT
abundance: .
v_gene: TRBV7-8
j_gene: TRBJ1-5
d_gene: .

CDR3aa: CASSLDVGQGIPYEQYF
CDR3nt: TGTGCCAGCAGCTTAGATGTGGGACAGGGAATCCCATACGAGCAGTACTTC
abundance: few
v_gene: TRBV11-2
j_gene: TRBJ2-7
d_gene: TRBD1

CDR3aa: CASSPGLGATNEKLFF
CDR3nt: TGTGCCAGCTCACCGGGATTGGGCGCAACTAATGAAAAACTGTTTTTT
abundance: .
v_gene: TRBV18
j_gene: TRBJ1-4
d_gene: .

CDR3aa: CASRIRSGTGTFYEQFF
CDR3nt: TGTGCCAGCAGGATTAGAAGCGGGACAGGGACGTTTTATGAGCAGTTCTTC
abundance: .
v_gene: TRBV27
j_gene: TRBJ2-1
d_gene: TRBD1

CDR3aa: CASSAQGGHQPQHF
CDR3nt: TGTGCCAGCAGTGCCCAGGGAGGCCATCAGCCCCAGCATTTT
abundance: .
v_gene: TRBV6-5
j_gene: TRBJ1-5
d_gene: .

CDR3aa: CSVGRGLHPWQYF
CDR3nt: TGCAGCGTTGGTAGGGGTCTCCACCCTTGGCAGTATTTT
abundance: once
v_gene: TRBV29-1
j_gene: TRBJ2-3
d_gene: .

CDR3aa: CAISQQIRSYEQYF
CDR3nt: TGTGCCATCAGCCAACAGATTCGTTCCTACGAGCAGTACTTC
abundance: .
v_gene: TRBV10-3
j_gene: TRBJ2-7
d_gene: .

CDR3aa: CASSYPTGTGHYEQYF
CDR3nt: TGTGCCAGCAGCTACCCGACCGGGACAGGACACTACGAGCAGTACTTC
abundance: .
v_gene: TRBV2
j_gene: TRBJ2-7
d_gene: TRBD1

CDR3aa: CASSGTGYEQYF
CDR3nt: TGCGCCAGCAGTGGAACAGGCTACGAGCAGTACTTC
abundance: few
v_gene: TRBV10-2
j_gene: TRBJ2-7
d_gene: .

CDR3aa: CASSPFRVLNEKLFF
CDR3nt: TGTGCCAGCAGTCCATTCAGAGTTCTTAATGAAAAACTGTTTTTT
abundance: .
v_gene: TRBV27
j_gene: TRBJ1-4
d_gene: .

CDR3aa: CASSRQGNQPQHF
CDR3nt: TGTGCCAGCAGCCGACAAGGAAATCAGCCCCAGCATTTT
abundance: .
v_gene: TRBV11-2
j_gene: TRBJ1-5
d_gene: .